The clone carrying this T cell receptor (beta chain) was observed once. Its target is unknown. These data originate in a study of cytomegalovirus exposure and HLA in healthy donors. Sequencing was performed with immunoSEQ multiplex PCR; in TCRdb, only in-frame clones are kept and a portion is missing. The data contain around 130,000 clones, over 75% of them singletons. Whole-study findings and limits: In a later analysis, first-cohort TCR clusters were found to tend to co-occur in the 130 or so validation repertoires. The classifier, whose performance was assessed in both the original and validation cohorts, reportedly diagnosed cytomegalovirus status with high specificity and sensitivity.

Material: PBMCs. The sequence was collected from a woman aged 25 to 45 in good health and CMV-seronegative.

The CDR3 DNA reads as TGTGCCAGCAGCTCTAGCCTCGGGACAGGGCAAGAGACCCAGTACTTC. Its protein is CASSSSLGTGQETQYF. The genes are TRBV11-2 and TRBJ2-5, with 9 nucleotides matching TRBD1. The CDR3 extends over 16 amino acids. Trimming cost V 4 bases and J 2 bases; bases outside gene matches: 8. CDR1 and CDR2 from the germline V gene are SGHAT and FQNNGV.